Below are 8 T cell receptor beta chains sequenced from a single sample in a study of metastatic and nonmetastatic thyroid tumors. Treatment of any kind had been given to no patient before thyroid surgery. MiXCR re-clonotyped the PCR reads for TCRdb. The data contain around 8,100 clones, 24% of them singletons. Sequenced sample: tumor tissue. These receptors originate from a female donor with papillary thyroid cancer or a benign thyroid nodule (not recorded which). Some clones in this sample may be carry-over from other donors' samples.

Concerning this clone: A much larger clone sits a single nucleotide away, making a read error possible. The same CDR3 also results from other DNA sequences found in this sample. The V call is TRBV28, the J call TRBJ1-1; D is perhaps TRBD1 (5 bases). The CDR3 spans 14 residues. The germline CDR1 and CDR2 sequences are MDHEN and SYDVKM. DNA of the CDR3: TGTGTCTGCACGGCAGGGAGGATTTCTACTGAAGCTTTCTTT. Translation gives CVCTAGRISTEAFF. Supplemented by reference TRBV28 and TRBJ1-1, the full variable domain reads DVKVTQSSRYLVKRTGEKVFLECVQDMDHENMFWYRQDPGLGLRLIYFSYDVKMKEKGDIPEGYSVSREKKERFSLILESASTNQTSMYLCVCTAGRISTEAFFGQGTRLTVV.

This clone was picked up many times. Mismatch with germline at one junction end may stem from a read error. The V call is TRBV7-7, the J call TRBJ2-1, with D possibly TRBD2 on 5 matching bases. CDR3 length: 15 amino acids. Germline CDR1 SSHAT, CDR2 FNYEAQ (reference sequence). This CDR3 is CASSLGSSSYNEQFF. CDR3 in DNA: TGTGCTAGCAGCTTAGGGAGTAGCTCCTACAATGAGCAGTTCTTC.

V usage is TRBV5-1 and J usage is TRBJ2-2; possible D gene TRBD2, 7 bases. Germline assignment: CDR1 SGHRS and CDR2 YFSETQ. Trimming took 4 bases from V and 6 from J, leaving 16 bases between them. The length of the CDR3 is 15 residues. The CDR3, as DNA: TGCGCCAGCAGCAAAGGGGGGGCGAGCTCCGGGGAGCTGTTTTTT. Protein: CASSKGGASSGELFF. Supplemented by reference TRBV5-1 and TRBJ2-2, the full variable domain reads KAGVTQTPRYLIKTRGQQVTLSCSPISGHRSVSWYQQTPGQGLQFLFEYFSETQRNKGNFPGRFSGRQFSNSRSEMNVSTLELGDSALYLCASSKGGASSGELFFGEGSRLTVL.

By share of the sample, this clone is medium-sized. The J gene is TRBJ1-1, the V gene TRBV6-1, with 7 bases lining up with TRBD1. The V gene end was trimmed by 6 bases and the J gene end by 3 bases; junction bases not matched to a gene: 4. This CDR3 region has 13 residues. Germline CDR1 is MNHNS and CDR2 is SASEGT. DNA of the CDR3: TGTGCCAGCAGACCCGACAGGGACACTGAAGCTTTCTTT. Translating gives CASRPDRDTEAFF.

This clone was detected ten times or more. The chain employs TRBV19 and TRBJ1-1; 7 bases are a match to TRBD1. This CDR3 contains 12 residues. Looked up from germline, CDR1 is LNHDA and CDR2 is SQIVND (reference sequence). Losses at the gene ends were 8 bases for V and 6 bases for J; bases not matched to a gene: 6. The CDR3 coding sequence is TGTGCCAGTCAGACAGGGAGGGCTGAAGCTTTCTTT. This encodes CASQTGRAEAFF.

In this sample, this clone turned up many times. It may be a read error: a sequence one base away is much more abundant. This sample includes further DNA sequences coding for the same CDR3. The genes are TRBV27 and TRBJ1-1; no clear D. The CDR3 totals 11 residues. The germline V gene encodes CDR1 MNHEY and CDR2 SMNVEV (reference sequence). Trimming stripped 5 bases from V and 5 bases from J, with 6 bases between. The CDR3 coding sequence is TGTGCCAGCAGTCTGGGGACTGAAGCTTTCTTT. This gives the protein CASSLGTEAFF.

To note about this clone: The CDR3 does not close with the conserved phenylalanine or tryptophan, likely indicating a read error. No DNA is shown, since the ends of the CDR3 on it are uncertain; the CDR3 is the one TCRdb lists. This chain connects TRBV19 to TRBJ1-5. Termini included, the CDR3 measures 14 amino acids. Germline V gene sequence: CDR1 LNHDA, CDR2 SQIVND (reference sequence). The CDR3 loop is CASSASEYNQPEHI.

This clone ranks as medium-sized (0.01 to 0.1%). The chain is built from TRBV12-3 or TRBV12-4 and TRBJ1-2; D is uncertain. The CDR3 length is 15 residues. V was shortened by 5 bases and J by 4 bases, with 17 bases between the two germline ends. CDR3 sequence: CASSRVSVLAYGYTF. In DNA form, the CDR3 reads TGTGCCAGCAGTAGAGTTTCAGTGTTGGCCTATGGCTACACCTTC.